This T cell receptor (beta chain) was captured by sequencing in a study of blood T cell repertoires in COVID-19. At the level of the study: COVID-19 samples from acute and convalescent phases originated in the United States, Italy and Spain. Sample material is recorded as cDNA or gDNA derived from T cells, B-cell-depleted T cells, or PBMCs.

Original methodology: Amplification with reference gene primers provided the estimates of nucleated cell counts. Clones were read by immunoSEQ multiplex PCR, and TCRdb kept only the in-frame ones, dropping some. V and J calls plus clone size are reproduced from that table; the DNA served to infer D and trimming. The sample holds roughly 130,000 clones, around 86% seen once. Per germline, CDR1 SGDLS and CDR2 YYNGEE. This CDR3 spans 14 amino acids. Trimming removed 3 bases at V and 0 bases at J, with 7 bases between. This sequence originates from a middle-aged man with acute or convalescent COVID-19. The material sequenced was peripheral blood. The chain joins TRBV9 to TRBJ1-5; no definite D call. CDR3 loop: CASSGRYSNQPQHF. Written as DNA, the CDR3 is TGTGCCAGCAGCGGCAGGTATAGCAATCAGCCCCAGCATTTT.